One and the same sample provided the 7 T cell receptor beta chains below, sequenced in a study of Ad26.COV2.S vaccination and SARS-CoV-2 variants. Treatment described: around 19 received Ad26.COV2.S at low or high dose, single or two shots; about 5 received placebo; per-sample allocation not given. Sampling happened 63 days after the first vaccine or placebo injection. Libraries were prepared by immunoSEQ multiplex PCR; TCRdb keeps only in-frame clonotypes and omits some of them. The table lists around 250,000 clones, 87% of them singletons. The material sequenced was peripheral blood, taken in a trial of Ad26.COV2.S vaccine versus placebo. These receptors were taken from a person between 18 and 65 years old who received the Ad26.COV2.S COVID-19 vaccine or a placebo.

As concerns this clone: Distinct nucleotide sequences in the sample also encode this CDR3. This chain connects TRBV6-2 or TRBV6-3 to TRBJ1-1, with D maybe TRBD1 (6 bases). The germline V gene encodes CDR1 MNHEY and CDR2 SVGEGT. The CDR3 extends over 14 amino acids. The V end lost 6 bases, the J end lost 1 base, and 12 bases lay between the germline ends. The CDR3 loop reads CASSFGQKNTEAFF. The CDR3 nucleotides read TGTGCCAGCAGCTTCGGACAGAAGAACACTGAAGCTTTCTTT.

The chain has TRBV6-1 and TRBJ2-6; TRBD1 is a possible D gene (7 bases). This CDR3 region has 17 residues. Deletions cut 3 bases from V and 0 bases from J, with 12 bases between. Germline CDR1 reads MNHNS; CDR2 reads SASEGT. The CDR3 reads CASSDRQGGSGANVLTF. CDR3 coding DNA: TGTGCCAGCAGTGATCGGCAGGGGGGCTCTGGGGCCAACGTCCTGACTTTC.

The CDR3 coding sequence is TGTGCCAGCAGCTCCATCCCGACAGGGTCGGCGCAGTACGTC. This sequence encodes CASSSIPTGSAQYV. The chain employs TRBV7-9 and TRBJ2-7; 7 bases agree with TRBD1. The CDR3 has 14 residues. With V trimmed by 4 bases and J by 9 bases, 12 bases remained unmatched. Germline CDR1 and CDR2: SEHNR and FQNEAQ (reference sequence).

The rearrangement joins TRBV19 to TRBJ1-2, with 7 bases that match TRBD1. Germline V gives CDR1 LNHDA, CDR2 SQIVND (reference sequence). Trimming cost V 3 bases and J 4 bases; bases outside gene matches: 17. The CDR3 loop spans 18 amino acids. The CDR3 loop reads CASSILQAGGASGYGYTF. The CDR3 region has the DNA TGTGCCAGTAGTATCCTCCAAGCAGGGGGGGCGTCCGGCTATGGCTACACCTTC.

This chain joins TRBV3-1 (or the pseudogene TRBV3-2) and TRBJ1-1, with D perhaps TRBD1 (5 bases). CDR3 length: 13 amino acids. Between the trimmed V and J ends, which lost 4 bases and 10 bases, there was a span of 16 bases. Germline CDR1 is LGHDT and CDR2 is YNNKEL (reference sequence). CDR3 coding DNA: TGTGCCAGCAGCCCCCCTTGGGGGAGAGGAGCTTTCTTT. Protein sequence: CASSPPWGRGAFF.

The gene calls are TRBV19 and TRBJ1-2, with TRBD1 matching over 8 bases. The CDR3 sequence is 15 residues long. Germline V CDR1 and CDR2: LNHDA, SQIVND (reference sequence). Trimming took 3 bases from V and 7 from J; bases not matched to a gene: 10. The CDR3 DNA reads as TGTGCCAGTAGTATGGGCAACAGGGGGTTGAGTGGCTACACCTTC. This translates into CASSMGNRGLSGYTF.

The J gene is TRBJ2-3, the V gene TRBV3-1 (or the pseudogene TRBV3-2), with 9 bases that match TRBD2. The CDR3 contains 16 residues. Germline V lookup: CDR1 LGHDT, CDR2 YNNKEL (reference sequence). With 6 bases clipped from V and 1 base from J, the junction kept 8 bases outside the gene matches. The CDR3 protein is CASSRGSGSRTDTQYF. CDR3 DNA: TGTGCCAGCAGTCGCGGTAGCGGGAGTCGCACAGATACGCAGTATTTT.